The 27 T cell receptor beta chains reported below all come from one sample, sequenced in a study of blood T cells in healthy people across ages. For the second PCR, which ran for 7 to 11 cycles, a sample-barcoded 5' primer and a J-beta primer mix were used. Each CDR3 protein is one row after TCRdb ran MiXCR on the 5' RACE reads. The profile shows 750,000 to 950,000 distinct CDR3 sequences, roughly 28% of them singletons. This sample was shared with a second study, whose subject was T cells of mothers and their children.

The sequencing sample was made of blood. The receptors here all came from a middle-aged woman in good health.

The V call is TRBV20-1, the J call TRBJ1-6; D is undetermined. The ends were cut back, 8 bases at V and 2 bases at J, with 13 bases in the middle. This CDR3 has 14 amino acids. Germline-derived CDR1 and CDR2 are DFQATT and SNEGSKA (reference sequence). This CDR3 reads CSPDKGAYNSPLHF. DNA for the CDR3: TGCAGTCCCGACAAGGGCGCCTATAATTCACCCCTCCACTTT.

This clonotype was observed at least ten times. The rearrangement uses TRBV7-9 and TRBJ1-6; D is undetermined. The germline V gene encodes CDR1 SEHNR and CDR2 FQNEAQ (reference sequence). The CDR3 has 14 amino acids. Trimming cost V 8 bases and J 0 bases, with 8 bases left between them. The DNA of the CDR3 is TGTGCCAGCGGAATAGACTCCTATAATTCACCCCTCCACTTT. This translates into CASGIDSYNSPLHF.

This clonotype has a handful of counts. The rearrangement links TRBV2 to TRBJ2-3, with D perhaps TRBD1 (5 bases). This CDR3 is 15 amino acids long. Germline CDR1 is SNHLY and CDR2 is FYNNEI. V gave up 2 bases and J gave up 1 base, with 10 bases separating them. CDR3 sequence (DNA): TGTGCCAGCAGTGAACAGGCAGGGCGCACAGATACGCAGTATTTT. This sequence encodes CASSEQAGRTDTQYF.

This clonotype was seen ten or more times. CDR3 loop: CASSLTARSSYNEQFF. CDR3 DNA: TGTGCCAGCAGTTTAACAGCCCGGAGCTCCTACAATGAGCAGTTCTTC. V gene TRBV27 combines with J gene TRBJ2-1; D is uncertain. The V and J ends lost 2 bases and 0 bases respectively, with 11 bases between them. This CDR3 comprises 16 residues. CDR1 is MNHEY, CDR2 SMNVEV, per germline (reference sequence).

The chain joins TRBV7-9 to TRBJ2-3; perhaps D is TRBD1 or TRBD2 (5 bases each). The length of the CDR3 is 18 residues. In germline, CDR1 is SEHNR, CDR2 FQNEAQ (reference sequence). The V end was cut by 0 bases, the J end by 5 bases, with 21 bases between. The CDR3 protein is CASSLARLDGDRQDTQYF. The CDR3 nucleotides are TGTGCCAGCAGCTTAGCAAGGCTGGACGGGGACCGTCAAGATACGCAGTATTTT.

In this sample, this clonotype turned up many times. The chain recombines TRBV10-3 with TRBJ2-4, with D perhaps TRBD2 (7 bases). The CDR3 is 13 amino acids. Looked up from germline, CDR1 is ENHRY and CDR2 is SYGVKD. Trimming left V 11 bases short and J 0 bases short, with 11 bases between. The CDR3 region is CAFAGAAKNIQYF. CDR3 DNA: TGTGCCTTCGCGGGGGCAGCCAAAAACATTCAGTACTTC.

This clonotype was counted many times. The CDR3 DNA reads TGTGCCAGCAGCTCCACCATCGGGGGACGGCAGGATACGCAGTATTTT. Its protein is CASSSTIGGRQDTQYF. The J gene is TRBJ2-3, the V gene TRBV7-8, with D perhaps matching TRBD2 (6 bases). CDR3 length: 16 residues. Germline values: CDR1 SGHVS, CDR2 FQNEAQ. The V end was cut by 4 bases, the J end by 6 bases, with 20 bases between.

This clonotype was seen a few times. The gene calls are TRBV14 and TRBJ2-1; 8 nucleotides match TRBD2. The germline V gene has CDR1 SGHDN and CDR2 FVKESK. V was pared by 1 base and J by 6 bases, with 8 bases of the junction left unmatched. There are 16 residues in the CDR3. CDR3 amino acids: CASSQGGLGKSNEQFF. DNA of the CDR3: TGTGCCAGCAGCCAAGGGGGACTAGGGAAGAGCAATGAGCAGTTCTTC.

The chain uses TRBV12-3 or TRBV12-4 and TRBJ1-3; D is possibly TRBD1 (6 bases). The CDR3 is 16 amino acids. V lost 1 base and J lost 0, with 10 bases in between. CDR3 nucleotides: TGTGCCAGCAGTTTAGGGACAGAGAGCTCTGGAAACACCATATATTTT. Encoded protein: CASSLGTESSGNTIYF.

CDR3 nucleotides: TGTGCCAGCAGCGACCGGGACACCAACACTGAAGCTTTCTTT. Amino acids: CASSDRDTNTEAFF. The chain carries TRBV11-3 and TRBJ1-1, with D possibly being TRBD1 (6 bases). The germline CDR1 and CDR2 sequences are SGHNT and YENEEA. The V and J ends lost 5 bases and 2 bases respectively, with 12 bases between them. CDR3 length: 14 amino acids.

In this sample, this clonotype turned up once. One base away lies a much larger clone, so this may be a sequencing read error. This chain connects TRBV28 to TRBJ1-1; D is unclear. The germline gives CDR1 MDHEN, CDR2 SYDVKM. The V gene lost 8 bases and the J gene lost 3 bases, with 13 bases spanning the gap. This CDR3 spans 13 amino acids. Written as DNA, the CDR3 is TGTGCCAGCTTCATCCAGGAGGACACTGAAGCTTTCTTT. This codes for CASFIQEDTEAFF.

This clonotype came up many times. A much larger clone differs by one base, so this may be a read error. V usage is TRBV7-2 and J usage is TRBJ1-1; D remains ambiguous. The CDR3 runs to 14 residues. Trimming cost V 5 bases and J 5 bases, with 15 bases left between them. Looked up from germline, CDR1 is SGHTA and CDR2 is FQGNSA. In DNA, the CDR3 is TGTGCCAGCAGCCCCCCCCGAGGGCGTACTGAAGCTTTCTTT. Its protein product is CASSPPRGRTEAFF. Looking up the rest from reference TRBV7-2 and TRBJ1-1 gives the full variable domain: GAGVSQSPSNKVTEKGKDVELRCDPISGHTALYWYRQSLGQGLEFLIYFQGNSAPDKSGLPSDRFSAERTGGSVSTLTIQRTQQEDSAVYLCASSPPRGRTEAFFGQGTRLTVV.

The J gene is TRBJ2-5, the V gene TRBV6-2 or TRBV6-3; 7 bases agree with TRBD1. The last part of the DNA fits TRBJ2-7 better; the J call may be wrong. CDR3 size: 15 residues. CDR1 is MNHEY and CDR2 is SVGEGT in the germline V gene. As DNA, the CDR3 is TGTGCCAGCACTATGGACAGGCAACCCATCTACGAGCAGTACTTC. Its protein product is CASTMDRQPIYEQYF.

The rearrangement uses TRBV21-1 and TRBJ1-5; TRBD1 is taken as the D call from the table, unchecked against the DNA. TRBV21-1 is labeled a pseudogene. This CDR3 contains 15 residues. Written as DNA, the CDR3 is TGTGCCAGTCGAGAACAGGACAGTAGAAATCAGCCCCAGCATTTT. Translation gives CASREQDSRNQPQHF.

This clonotype came up a few times. V usage is TRBV3-1 and J usage is TRBJ2-7; 7 bases line up with TRBD1. V gave up 4 bases and J gave up 1 base; unmatched junction bases: 4. The CDR3 is 14 amino acids. CDR1 and CDR2 (germline): LGHDT, YNNKEL (reference sequence). CDR3 coding DNA: TGTGCCAGCAGCCCCGGACAGGAGTCCTACGAGCAGTACTTC. Protein sequence: CASSPGQESYEQYF.

This clonotype was found many times. CDR3 loop: CASSEALQAALQFF. CDR3 in DNA: TGTGCCAGCAGTGAAGCGCTTCAGGCAGCTCTGCAGTTCTTC. V and J are TRBV2 and TRBJ2-1; the D is unclear. CDR1 and CDR2 from the germline V gene are SNHLY and FYNNEI. Trimming removed 0 bases from V and 12 bases from J, with 15 bases in between. The CDR3 sequence is 14 residues long.

As for this clonotype: Possible read error: a much larger clone is one base away. This sequence joins TRBV5-1 and TRBJ2-7, with TRBD2 as a possible D gene (7 bases). Germline CDR1 SGHRS, CDR2 YFSETQ. This CDR3 comprises 13 residues. CDR3 sequence reads: CVSSPGEGDEQYF. CDR3 DNA: TGCGTCAGCAGCCCGGGGGAGGGGGACGAGCAGTACTTC. Looking up the rest from reference TRBV5-1 and TRBJ2-7 gives the full variable domain: KAGVTQTPRYLIKTRGQQVTLSCSPISGHRSVSWYQQTPGQGLQFLFEYFSETQRNKGNFPGRFSGRQFSNSRSEMNVSTLELGDSALYLCVSSPGEGDEQYFGPGTRLTVT.

This clonotype was detected many times. The rearrangement uses TRBV24-1 and TRBJ2-3; TRBD1 matches at 7 bases. The CDR3 covers 14 residues. CDR1 is KGHDR and CDR2 is SFDVKD in the germline V gene. V was clipped by 4 bases and J by 2 bases; unmatched bases: 2. The CDR3 nucleotides read TGTGCCACCAGTGAGACAGGGACCACAGATACGCAGTATTTT. Its protein is CATSETGTTDTQYF.

CDR3 DNA sequence: TGTGCCACCAGCAGAGAAGTACTCCGGACGGATGAGCAGTTCTTC. Its protein is CATSREVLRTDEQFF. The genes are TRBV15 and TRBJ2-1; D gene ambiguous. Germline V gives CDR1 LNHNV, CDR2 YYDKDF (reference sequence). This CDR3 is 15 amino acids long. V was shortened by 0 bases and J by 8 bases, with 14 bases between the two germline ends.

The table lists this clonotype with a few counts. The rearrangement joins TRBV28 to TRBJ2-7, with D perhaps matching TRBD1 or TRBD2 (5 bases each). This CDR3 contains 12 residues. CDR1 and CDR2 from the germline V gene are MDHEN and SYDVKM. Trimming shortened V by 1 base and J by 9 bases, and 10 bases separated the two germline ends. The CDR3 sequence: CASSLLGVGQYF. In nucleotides, the CDR3 is TGTGCCAGCAGTTTATTGGGGGTAGGGCAGTACTTC.

The gene calls are TRBV6-2 or TRBV6-3 and TRBJ1-1; maybe TRBD1 (5 bases). With 0 bases removed from V and 10 bases from J, the gap between germline ends came to 15 bases. Per the germline V gene, CDR1 is MNHEY and CDR2 is SVGEGT. The CDR3 has 14 amino acids. The CDR3 coding sequence is TGTGCCAGCAGTTACTCCAGGGTCCTGAATTCAGCTTTCTTT. It codes for CASSYSRVLNSAFF.

The chain recombines TRBV5-1 with TRBJ1-2, with D hard to call. CDR1 is SGHRS and CDR2 is YFSETQ in the germline V gene. The length of the CDR3 is 15 residues. Trimming took off 0 bases at V and 8 bases at J, with 17 bases between the two ends. CDR3 sequence: CASSLGSDTLGGYTF. CDR3 DNA: TGCGCCAGCAGCTTGGGGTCCGACACTCTCGGGGGCTACACCTTC.

For this clonotype: At one end, the junction sequence differs from germline, possibly due to a read error. CDR3 nucleotide sequence: TGTACCAGCAGGACAGGGGGCGTCTATGGCTACACCTTC. Translated: CTSRTGGVYGYTF. This chain joins TRBV6-5 and TRBJ1-2; 11 positions match TRBD1. The CDR3 sequence is 13 residues long. Germline CDR1 and CDR2: MNHEY and SVGAGI.

To note about this clonotype: One base away lies a much larger clone, so this may be a sequencing read error. The chain employs TRBV6-6 and TRBJ2-7; unclear D gene. This CDR3 is built from 11 residues. Germline V gene lookup returns CDR1 MNHNY and CDR2 SVGAGI (reference sequence). V was clipped by 6 bases and J by 3 bases, with 6 bases between them. The CDR3 DNA reads TGTGCCAGCAGACACGGCTACGAGCAGTACTTC. It translates to CASRHGYEQYF.

The chain recombines TRBV7-2 with TRBJ2-4; 8 bases line up with TRBD1. Germline V gene sequence: CDR1 SGHTA, CDR2 FQGNSA. The trim removed 7 bases at V and 0 bases at J, leaving 5 bases unmatched. The CDR3 contains 15 residues. The CDR3 region has the DNA TGTGCCAGCACCGGACAGGGACTAGCCAAAAACATTCAGTACTTC. Protein: CASTGQGLAKNIQYF.

At least ten counts were recorded for this clonotype. The rearrangement links TRBV6-4 to TRBJ1-2, with D unclear. This CDR3 region has 12 residues. With 2 bases removed from V and 3 bases from J, the gap between germline ends came to 4 bases. Germline V gene lookup returns CDR1 MRHNA and CDR2 SNTAGT. This CDR3 is CASSDQDYGYTF. The CDR3 nucleotides are TGTGCCAGCAGTGACCAGGACTATGGCTACACCTTC.

In its sample, this clonotype was seen a few times. The chain uses TRBV28 and TRBJ2-3, with TRBD2 matching 10 bases. With 7 bases clipped from V and 3 bases from J, the junction kept 7 bases outside the gene matches. The CDR3 covers 15 residues. Per germline, CDR1 MDHEN and CDR2 SYDVKM. DNA for the CDR3: TGTGCCAGCATCATTAGCGGGGGGCGGACAGATACGCAGTATTTT. Protein: CASIISGGRTDTQYF.